A single T cell receptor beta chain is shown here with its context. It has no known antigen specificity. No much larger clone exists at a distance of one base, and base qualities are not known. The listed sequencing device is Illumina HiSeq 1500. TCRdb cleaned the public reads at Q25 with fastp, built clones with MiXCR and kept in-frame beta chains. All rows with the same CDR3 protein become a single entry with the most common DNA and genes. The sample table lists about 900,000 distinct CDR3 sequences, approximately 33% of them with a count of one. Jointly, the top ten make up around 15% of the sample. Per the publication, the treatment or condition label means: in vitro stimulation with specific CMV peptide epitopes to enrich CMV-specific T cells. These data originate in a study of T cell repertoires in cytomegalovirus infection (dated by TCRdb to the late 2010s). As for the study more broadly: The peptide stimulations were aimed at well-studied HLA-B-restricted epitopes as well as recently identified HLA-C-restricted CMV epitopes, whose presentation resists viral immunomodulation. Because public TCR beta signatures pointed to carriage of CMV infection together with the matching HLA type, the HLA type of each donor mattered for the analysis. Broader findings and caveats from the paper: In both this cohort and an independent cohort of some 380 donors, the cumulative frequency of public TCR beta family members distinguished carriers of CMV infection plus the relevant HLA type. The ex vivo response was dominated by HLA-C-restricted CMV-specific TCR beta clonotypes, which also provided the single most frequent clonotype in two of eight donors.

From its cysteine to its phenylalanine, the CDR3 spans 11 amino acids. Only CDR3 DNA is held: 33 bases, read in frame from base 1. CDR1 and CDR2, per the germline V gene, are SGHVT and SQSDAQ. The junction carries 7 bases between V and J, which are trimmed by 5 bases and 6 bases respectively. The chain uses TRBV7-4 and TRBJ1-1, with the identity of the D gene unclear. This sequence originates from a human donor in good health (CMV status not recorded). Some clones in this sample may be carry-over from other donors' samples. The sample in question was cultured CD8+ T cells from PBMCs, obtained from culture after CMV antigen stimulation. The DNA sequence follows: TGTGCCAGCAGCGCAGTCCCTGAAGCTTTCTTT. Its protein product is CASSAVPEAFF. The full variable domain, with segments outside the CDR3 supplied by the reference TRBV7-4 and TRBJ1-1 proteins, appears as GAGVSQSPRYKVAKRGRDVALRCDSISGHVTLYWYRQTLGQGSEVLTYSQSDAQRDKSGRPSGRFSAERPERSVSTLKIQRTEQGDSAVYLCASSAVPEAFFGQGTRLTVV.